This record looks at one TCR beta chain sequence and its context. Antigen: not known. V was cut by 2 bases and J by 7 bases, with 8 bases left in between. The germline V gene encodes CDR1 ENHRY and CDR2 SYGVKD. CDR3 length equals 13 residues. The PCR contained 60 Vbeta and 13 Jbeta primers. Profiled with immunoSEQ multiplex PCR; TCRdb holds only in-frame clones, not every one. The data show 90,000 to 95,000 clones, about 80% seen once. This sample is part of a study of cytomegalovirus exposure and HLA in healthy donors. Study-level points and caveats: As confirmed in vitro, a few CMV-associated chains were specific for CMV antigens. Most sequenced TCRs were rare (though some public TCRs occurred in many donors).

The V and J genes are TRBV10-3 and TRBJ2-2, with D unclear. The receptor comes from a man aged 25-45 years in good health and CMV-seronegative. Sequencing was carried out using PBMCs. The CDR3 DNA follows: TGTGCCATCAGTGAGAGAGCCAACGGGGAGCTGTTTTTT. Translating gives CAISERANGELFF.